This T cell receptor beta chain derives from a study of CD8+ T cells in alopecia areata. For the study at large: Oral tofacitinib, 5 to 10 mg twice daily, was given in an open-label trial. After 6 to 18 months of tofacitinib, follow-up continued 6 months off drug. Study outcomes and limitations: Mice gave a clearer picture of TCR sharing than patients did, possibly for HLA-related reasons.

It was cDNA, reverse transcribed from extracted RNA, that served as the sequencing template. TCRdb keeps only in-frame clones here, not all; method: immunoSEQ multiplex PCR. The data contain over 85,000 clones, roughly two fifths of them singletons. Details on this clone: Its antigen is not identified.

CDR3 size: 16 residues. Germline lookup yields CDR1 SGHNT and CDR2 YENEEA. V gave up 4 bases and J gave up 1 base; unmatched junction bases: 8. Source material: CD4+ T cells sorted from blood. The J gene is TRBJ2-3, the V gene TRBV11-3; 7 nucleotides align to TRBD2. The receptor was isolated from a human donor with alopecia areata. CDR3 region: CASSSSGTTGTDTQYF. The CDR3 DNA sequence: TGTGCCAGCAGCTCAAGCGGGACTACAGGCACAGATACGCAGTATTTT.